This paragraph reports one T cell receptor (beta chain). Its antigen is unidentified. Germline V gene sequence: CDR1 GTSNPN, CDR2 SVGIG (reference sequence). V lost 3 bases and J lost 7, with 18 bases in between. The CDR3 totals 14 residues. Researchers took RNA transcripts and amplified the TCR beta CDR3 regions from them. HTBI primers were employed in a first-round RT-PCR of the TCR CDR3. TCRdb called the multiplex PCR reads again in MiXCR, with one record for every CDR3 protein. Among some 700,000 distinct CDR3 sequences listed, roughly a sixth were seen once. This record comes from a study of T cells in Graves' hyperthyroidism and ophthalmopathy. Points from the study as a whole: Stable hyperthyroidism was told apart from ophthalmopathy by a model built on 13 V-J features.

J is TRBJ1-2 and V is TRBV30; D gene ambiguous. The sequencing sample was made of blood. This TCR was recovered from a man aged 50 to 60 with Graves' hyperthyroidism. CDR3 residues: CAWRLPRTLGGYTF. For the CDR3, the DNA is TGTGCCTGGAGACTCCCACGAACCCTGGGTGGCTACACCTTC.